Following are 7 T cell receptor beta chains from one sample sequenced in a study of preoperative IRX-2 immunotherapy in early breast cancer. Described treatment: preoperative locoregional IRX-2 cytokine immunotherapy. Assay used: immunoSEQ multiplex PCR; TCRdb lists only in-frame clones, some missing. Among some 30,000 clones, around 83% were seen once, and the ten largest hold roughly 2.5%. The starting material was lymph node tissue, obtained from a patient treated with IRX-2 immunotherapy. These receptors were taken from a human donor with breast cancer.

The CDR3, as DNA: TGTGCCAGTAGTGTAATGACTAGAGGGCCTAATGCGCAGTATTTT. Protein: CASSVMTRGPNAQYF. The rearrangement uses TRBV19 and TRBJ2-3; maybe TRBD2 (6 bases). Germline values: CDR1 LNHDA, CDR2 SQIVND (reference sequence). V was clipped by 5 bases and J by 10 bases, with 22 bases between them. The CDR3 consists of 15 residues.

J is TRBJ1-6 and V is TRBV11-3; TRBD1 matches at 7 bases. J lost 8 bases, V lost 4 bases, and 8 bases had no gene match. CDR3 length: 15 residues. Germline V lookup: CDR1 SGHNT, CDR2 YENEEA. The CDR3 loop reads CASSSEQGFDSPLHF. The CDR3 bases are TGTGCCAGCAGCTCAGAACAGGGGTTCGATTCACCCCTCCACTTT.

V usage is TRBV19 and J usage is TRBJ2-1; unclear D gene. The CDR3 has 12 amino acids. Trimming took 3 bases from V and 9 from J, leaving 9 bases between them. CDR1 LNHDA and CDR2 SQIVND come from the germline V gene (reference sequence). This chain's CDR3 is CASSMWGSEQFF. As DNA, the CDR3 is TGTGCCAGTAGTATGTGGGGAAGTGAGCAGTTCTTC. Combining the CDR3 with reference TRBV19 and TRBJ2-1 gives the whole variable domain DGGITQSPKYLFRKEGQNVTLSCEQNLNHDAMYWYRQDPGQGLRLIYYSQIVNDFQKGDIAEGYSVSREKKESFPLTVTSAQKNPTAFYLCASSMWGSEQFFGPGTRLTVL.

The chain is built from TRBV29-1 and TRBJ1-4; 7 nucleotides line up with TRBD1. The CDR3 sequence is 14 residues long. Germline CDR1 is SQVTM and CDR2 is ANQGSEA. The V gene end was trimmed by 0 bases and the J gene end by 7 bases; junction bases not matched to a gene: 5. The CDR3 protein is CSVEDPGGTEKLFF. The DNA for the CDR3 is TGCAGCGTTGAAGATCCAGGGGGGACTGAAAAACTGTTTTTT.

The CDR3 is CASTKASGTYEQYF. CDR3 coding DNA: TGTGCCAGCACTAAGGCTAGCGGGACCTACGAGCAGTACTTC. The chain couples TRBV6-8 to TRBJ2-7; 9 bases are shared with TRBD2. This CDR3 contains 14 residues. Germline CDR1 reads MNHGY; CDR2 reads SAAAGT. The V segment lost 7 bases and the J segment 2 bases; nucleotides outside the gene matches: 6.

This chain connects TRBV5-1 to TRBJ2-1, with TRBD2 matching 8 bases. Germline V gene data show CDR1 as SGHRS and CDR2 as YFSETQ. Trimming cost V 5 bases and J 0 bases; bases outside gene matches: 4. The CDR3 consists of 15 residues. This CDR3 reads CASSLAGSSYNEQFF. The CDR3, as DNA: TGCGCCAGCAGTTTAGCGGGGAGCTCCTACAATGAGCAGTTCTTC.

This clone was counted only a few times. The rearrangement uses TRBV15 and TRBJ1-4; the D is unclear. The CDR3 sequence is 14 residues long. The ends were cut back, 1 base at V and 6 bases at J, with 9 bases in the middle. Germline CDR1 and CDR2: LNHNV and YYDKDF (reference sequence). CDR3 in amino acids: CATSRAASHEKLFF. DNA of the CDR3: TGTGCCACCAGCAGAGCCGCCAGCCATGAAAAACTGTTTTTT.